These 15 T cell receptor beta chains originate from one sample sequenced in a study of long-term antiretroviral therapy in people with HIV. immunoSEQ v3.0 was run at survey level. Data came from immunoSEQ multiplex PCR; TCRdb stores just in-frame clones and leaves some out. This table has over 30,000 clones, 70% to 90% appearing once. The sequences come from unsorted PBMCs, collected 1.1 years after starting antiretroviral therapy. These receptors all stem from a man aged 18-30 years with HIV.

V and J are TRBV30 and TRBJ2-7; either TRBD1 or TRBD2 may supply D (5 bases each). The CDR3 runs 13 residues. Trimming removed 1 base at V and 5 bases at J, with 12 bases between. In germline, CDR1 is GTSNPN, CDR2 SVGIG (reference sequence). The CDR3 sequence: CAWSDGTGNEQYF. The CDR3 coding sequence is TGTGCCTGGAGTGACGGGACGGGAAACGAGCAGTACTTC.

The chain is built from TRBV5-6 and TRBJ2-1; D may be TRBD2 (5 bases). The V end was cut by 4 bases, the J end by 0 bases, with 8 bases between. This CDR3 is built from 14 residues. Germline values: CDR1 SGHDT, CDR2 YYEEEE. The CDR3 coding sequence is TGTGCCAGCAGCCTAGAGGGCTCCTACAATGAGCAGTTCTTC. This sequence encodes CASSLEGSYNEQFF.

CDR3 DNA sequence: TGTGCCAGCACCCTTGGGGTCCTAGATGAAGCTTTCTTT. Amino acids: CASTLGVLDEAFF. The chain recombines TRBV5-6 with TRBJ1-1; no clear D gene. The CDR3 totals 13 residues. V lost 6 bases to trimming and J lost 7 bases, with 16 bases between them. Germline V gene data show CDR1 as SGHDT and CDR2 as YYEEEE.

J is TRBJ2-1 and V is TRBV6-4; the D is unclear. The V and J ends lost 6 bases and 0 bases respectively, with 12 bases between them. The CDR3 is made up of 15 amino acids. CDR1 is MRHNA, CDR2 SNTAGT, per germline. This CDR3 reads CASSSYPSSYNEQFF. DNA for the CDR3: TGTGCCAGCAGCTCCTACCCGAGCTCCTACAATGAGCAGTTCTTC.

A single count supports this clone. CDR3 in DNA: TGTGCCAGCAGCCTCCCCGACAGGGGGATCGAGCAGTACTTC. Protein product: CASSLPDRGIEQYF. The chain recombines TRBV21-1 with TRBJ2-7; the tabulated D call, TRBD1, remains unverified against the DNA. TRBV21-1 is noted as a pseudogene. The CDR3 consists of 14 residues.

The V and J genes are TRBV27 and TRBJ1-4, with D possibly being TRBD1 (5 bases). The CDR3 is made up of 17 amino acids. V was shortened by 0 bases and J by 5 bases, with 16 bases between the two germline ends. CDR1 is MNHEY and CDR2 is SMNVEV in the germline V gene (reference sequence). The CDR3 bases are TGTGCCAGCAGTTTATCATCCCCGGGACCGGAAAATGAAAAACTGTTTTTT. This gives the protein CASSLSSPGPENEKLFF.

The chain employs TRBV4-3 and TRBJ1-1; 7 nucleotides line up with TRBD1. This CDR3 has 17 residues. CDR1 and CDR2 (germline): LGHNA, YSLEER. Trimming at V came to 0 bases and at J to 0 bases, leaving 7 bases not matched to a gene. The DNA for the CDR3 is TGCGCCAGCAGCCAAGAAACAGGGGCTCAGGTGAACACTGAAGCTTTCTTT. Its translation: CASSQETGAQVNTEAFF.

The chain joins TRBV5-4 to TRBJ1-5; D is uncertain. The V gene lost 0 bases and the J gene lost 0 bases, with 7 bases spanning the gap. Germline V gene lookup returns CDR1 SGHNT and CDR2 YYREEE (reference sequence). The CDR3 sequence is 15 residues long. CDR3 loop: CASSLGAASNQPQHF. CDR3 DNA sequence: TGTGCCAGCAGCTTGGGGGCAGCTAGCAATCAGCCCCAGCATTTT. Filled out from reference TRBV5-4 and TRBJ1-5, the complete variable domain reads ETGVTQSPTHLIKTRGQQVTLRCSSQSGHNTVSWYQQALGQGPQFIFQYYREEENGRGNFPPRFSGLQFPNYSSELNVNALELDDSALYLCASSLGAASNQPQHFGDGTRLSIL.

This sequence joins TRBV27 and TRBJ2-7; D may be TRBD1 (5 bases). Germline CDR1 MNHEY, CDR2 SMNVEV (reference sequence). This CDR3 contains 14 residues. V shed 0 bases and J shed 2 bases, with 8 bases lying between them. CDR3 in DNA: TGTGCCAGCAGTTTATCGGCAGGGCCCTACGAGCAGTACTTC. It is translated as CASSLSAGPYEQYF.

The chain links TRBV28 to TRBJ2-7; D ambiguous. Germline lookup yields CDR1 MDHEN and CDR2 SYDVKM. V lost 2 bases and J lost 5, with 1 base in between. The CDR3 extends over 10 amino acids. The CDR3 region has the DNA TGTGCCAGCAGTTTAAACGAGCAGTACTTC. Protein: CASSLNEQYF.

The chain joins TRBV20-1 to TRBJ1-2; the D gene is possibly TRBD1 (5 bases). Germline V gene sequence: CDR1 DFQATT, CDR2 SNEGSKA (reference sequence). This CDR3 is 10 amino acids long. V lost 2 bases, J lost 7 bases, and 5 bases lay in between. The CDR3 reads CSARQGGYTF. CDR3 bases: TGCAGTGCTAGACAGGGTGGCTACACCTTC.

CDR3 nucleotides: TGTGCCAGCACTGGGACTAGCAGGAATGAGCAGTTCTTC. Translation gives CASTGTSRNEQFF. The chain has TRBV7-6 and TRBJ2-1; 9 bases are shared with TRBD2. This CDR3 has 13 amino acids. Unmatched junction bases numbered 5, after V lost 7 bases and J lost 7 bases. The germline V gene has CDR1 SGHVS and CDR2 FNYEAQ.

This clone has more than one count but fewer than ten. The chain has TRBV6-5 and TRBJ2-2; 9 bases fit TRBD1. CDR3 length: 15 residues. Germline V gene lookup returns CDR1 MNHEY and CDR2 SVGAGI. Trimming at V came to 7 bases and at J to 2 bases, leaving 5 bases not matched to a gene. The CDR3 loop is CASNRGQGNTGELFF. The CDR3 DNA is TGTGCCAGCAACAGGGGACAGGGAAACACCGGGGAGCTGTTTTTT.

In its sample, this clone was seen once. The V call is TRBV2, the J call TRBJ1-6, with TRBD1 as a possible D gene (5 bases). This CDR3 comprises 15 residues. Germline assignment: CDR1 SNHLY and CDR2 FYNNEI. V was shortened by 3 bases and J by 8 bases, with 14 bases between the two germline ends. CDR3 in amino acids: CASSDSRVSDSPLHF. CDR3 nucleotides: TGTGCCAGCAGTGACAGCAGGGTTTCCGATTCACCCCTCCACTTT.

This rearrangement joins TRBV27 to TRBJ1-2, with unresolved D. The germline gives CDR1 MNHEY, CDR2 SMNVEV (reference sequence). The CDR3 has 14 amino acids. Trimming pared 5 bases from V and 4 bases from J, leaving 14 bases between. This CDR3 reads CASSLTGHRYGYTF. The DNA of the CDR3 is TGTGCCAGCAGTCTCACGGGCCACCGCTATGGCTACACCTTC.